This is a list of T cell receptor beta chains from one sample in a study of radiotherapy plus CTLA-4 blockade in lung cancer. The method was immunoSEQ multiplex PCR; TCRdb's version includes in-frame clones alone and lacks a portion of them. Here the sample spans approximately 80,000 clones, nearly 75% being singletons. The source was peripheral blood, collected from a patient treated with radiotherapy plus ipilimumab. Receptors were obtained from a human donor with non-small cell lung cancer whose response to radiotherapy plus ipilimumab could not be evaluated. CDR3s include the opening cysteine and the closing phenylalanine or tryptophan. The order of the fields is J gene, V gene, clone size, D gene, CDR3 protein, CDR3 DNA. D genes are given only for firm matches. Clone size appears in some rows only: once, few, many, or a class for an expanded clone.

j_gene: TRBJ2-5; v_gene: TRBV19; abundance: few; d_gene: TRBD2; CDR3aa: CASSTSGGTQETQYF; CDR3nt: TGTGCCAGTAGTACCTCGGGGGGAACCCAAGAGACCCAGTACTTC
j_gene: TRBJ1-2; v_gene: TRBV5-1; abundance: -; d_gene: -; CDR3aa: CASSLEHLIDGYTF; CDR3nt: TGCGCCAGCAGCTTGGAACACCTTATTGATGGCTACACCTTC
j_gene: TRBJ2-3; v_gene: TRBV2; abundance: -; d_gene: TRBD2; CDR3aa: CASSEGLADTDTQYF; CDR3nt: TGTGCCAGCAGTGAAGGACTAGCGGACACAGATACGCAGTATTTT
j_gene: TRBJ1-2; v_gene: TRBV5-1; abundance: few; d_gene: TRBD1; CDR3aa: CASSLEAGGAGGYTF; CDR3nt: TGCGCCAGCAGCTTGGAGGCAGGGGGCGCAGGTGGCTACACCTTC
j_gene: TRBJ2-1; v_gene: TRBV19; abundance: -; d_gene: -; CDR3aa: CASGIGSGYNEQFF; CDR3nt: TGTGCCAGCGGTATTGGGAGCGGATACAATGAGCAGTTCTTC
j_gene: TRBJ2-7; v_gene: TRBV7-2; abundance: -; d_gene: TRBD2; CDR3aa: CASSFSGRRYEQYF; CDR3nt: TGTGCCAGCAGCTTTAGCGGGAGGAGGTACGAGCAGTACTTC
j_gene: TRBJ2-7; v_gene: TRBV10-3; abundance: -; d_gene: TRBD1; CDR3aa: CAIRETGGATNEQYF; CDR3nt: TGTGCCATCAGGGAAACAGGGGGCGCGACGAACGAGCAGTACTTC
j_gene: TRBJ1-6; v_gene: TRBV4-3; abundance: -; d_gene: TRBD1; CDR3aa: CASSEPGQINSPLHF; CDR3nt: TGCGCCAGCAGCGAACCGGGACAGATTAATTCACCCCTCCACTTT
j_gene: TRBJ2-1; v_gene: TRBV2; abundance: -; d_gene: TRBD2; CDR3aa: CASSSGTSGRSEQFF; CDR3nt: TGTGCCAGCAGTTCCGGGACTAGCGGGAGGAGTGAGCAGTTCTTC
j_gene: TRBJ2-2; v_gene: TRBV7-9; abundance: -; d_gene: -; CDR3aa: CASSLASGANTGELFF; CDR3nt: TGTGCCAGCAGCTTAGCTAGCGGCGCGAACACCGGGGAGCTGTTTTTT
j_gene: TRBJ2-1; v_gene: TRBV11-2; abundance: -; d_gene: -; CDR3aa: CASSPGWEVYNEQFF; CDR3nt: TGTGCCAGCAGCCCTGGGTGGGAGGTCTACAATGAGCAGTTCTTC
j_gene: TRBJ1-3; v_gene: TRBV30; abundance: -; d_gene: -; CDR3aa: CAWSPRGLPGNTIYF; CDR3nt: TGTGCCTGGAGTCCCCGAGGCCTCCCTGGAAACACCATATATTTT
j_gene: TRBJ1-5; v_gene: TRBV30; abundance: -; d_gene: TRBD1; CDR3aa: CAWGLGQGADPGNQPQHF; CDR3nt: TGTGCCTGGGGTTTGGGACAGGGGGCCGATCCAGGGAATCAGCCCCAGCATTTT
j_gene: TRBJ2-7; v_gene: TRBV28; abundance: -; d_gene: TRBD1; CDR3aa: CASRRTGGYEQYF; CDR3nt: TGTGCCAGCAGACGGACAGGGGGCTACGAGCAGTACTTC
j_gene: TRBJ1-5; v_gene: TRBV19; abundance: few; d_gene: TRBD1; CDR3aa: CASSRDRNQPQHF; CDR3nt: TGTGCCAGTAGTAGGGACAGAAATCAGCCCCAGCATTTT
j_gene: TRBJ2-7; v_gene: TRBV6-5; abundance: -; d_gene: TRBD2; CDR3aa: CASSVSGGEKQYF; CDR3nt: TGTGCCAGCAGTGTTAGCGGGGGGGAAAAGCAGTACTTC
j_gene: TRBJ2-5; v_gene: TRBV7-2; abundance: -; d_gene: TRBD2; CDR3aa: CASSLAWGGEETQYF; CDR3nt: TGTGCCAGCAGCTTGGCTTGGGGGGGAGAAGAGACCCAGTACTTC
j_gene: TRBJ2-1; v_gene: TRBV5-1; abundance: -; d_gene: TRBD2; CDR3aa: CASSLNGLAAYNEQFF; CDR3nt: TGCGCCAGCAGCTTGAACGGACTAGCGGCCTACAATGAGCAGTTCTTC
j_gene: TRBJ1-1; v_gene: TRBV30; abundance: -; d_gene: TRBD1; CDR3aa: CALGPRDSPYTEAFF; CDR3nt: TGTGCCTTGGGACCCCGGGACAGCCCATACACTGAAGCTTTCTTT
j_gene: TRBJ2-1; v_gene: TRBV4-3; abundance: -; d_gene: TRBD1; CDR3aa: CASSQDGTVTNEQFF; CDR3nt: TGCGCCAGCAGCCAAGATGGGACAGTTACAAATGAGCAGTTCTTC
j_gene: TRBJ1-3; v_gene: TRBV11-2; abundance: -; d_gene: -; CDR3aa: CASSWTDFGNTIYF; CDR3nt: TGTGCCAGCAGCTGGACAGATTTTGGAAACACCATATATTTT
j_gene: TRBJ2-6; v_gene: TRBV11-3; abundance: -; d_gene: -; CDR3aa: CASSSVNPGANVLTF; CDR3nt: TGTGCCAGCAGCTCGGTGAATCCTGGGGCCAACGTCCTGACTTTC
j_gene: TRBJ1-2; v_gene: TRBV5-1; abundance: -; d_gene: -; CDR3aa: CASSLVSGENYGYTF; CDR3nt: TGCGCCAGCAGCTTGGTGTCAGGGGAGAACTATGGCTACACCTTC
j_gene: TRBJ1-3; v_gene: TRBV5-6; abundance: -; d_gene: TRBD1; CDR3aa: CASSSFQGAGNTIYF; CDR3nt: TGTGCCAGCAGCTCATTTCAGGGGGCGGGAAACACCATATATTTT
j_gene: TRBJ2-2; v_gene: TRBV18; abundance: -; d_gene: TRBD2; CDR3aa: CASSPPGAGENTGELFF; CDR3nt: TGTGCCAGCTCACCGCCAGGAGCGGGGGAGAACACCGGGGAGCTGTTTTTT
j_gene: TRBJ2-3; v_gene: TRBV27; abundance: -; d_gene: TRBD2; CDR3aa: CASSLLPGGGPQDTQYF; CDR3nt: TGTGCCAGCAGTTTATTACCCGGCGGGGGGCCCCAAGATACGCAGTATTTT
j_gene: TRBJ2-1; v_gene: TRBV10-3; abundance: few; d_gene: TRBD2; CDR3aa: CAIRAGAGTSGRDEQFF; CDR3nt: TGTGCCATCCGAGCAGGAGCCGGGACTAGCGGGAGGGATGAGCAGTTCTTC
j_gene: TRBJ1-2; v_gene: TRBV5-6; abundance: once; d_gene: -; CDR3aa: CASSLVESGYTF; CDR3nt: TGTGCCAGCAGCTTGGTAGAGAGTGGCTACACCTTC
j_gene: TRBJ1-4; v_gene: TRBV5-1; abundance: -; d_gene: TRBD1; CDR3aa: CASSLASDRVATTNEKLFF; CDR3nt: TGCGCCAGCAGCTTGGCCTCGGACAGGGTAGCCACAACTAATGAAAAACTGTTTTTT
j_gene: TRBJ1-6; v_gene: TRBV5-1; abundance: -; d_gene: TRBD1; CDR3aa: CASSLAGQGGSPLHF; CDR3nt: TGCGCCAGCAGCTTGGCGGGACAGGGTGGATCACCCCTCCACTTT
j_gene: TRBJ1-2; v_gene: TRBV5-8; abundance: -; d_gene: -; CDR3aa: CASSLERYNYGYTF; CDR3nt: TGTGCCAGCAGCTTGGAACGGTATAACTATGGCTACACCTTC
j_gene: TRBJ2-1; v_gene: TRBV4-2; abundance: -; d_gene: TRBD2; CDR3aa: CASSQEIQRDYNEQFF; CDR3nt: TGTGCCAGCAGCCAAGAGATCCAGCGGGATTACAATGAGCAGTTCTTC
j_gene: TRBJ1-2; v_gene: TRBV19; abundance: -; d_gene: TRBD1; CDR3aa: CASSAERQGNYGYTF; CDR3nt: TGTGCCAGTAGTGCAGAGAGACAGGGGAACTATGGCTACACCTTC
j_gene: TRBJ1-5; v_gene: TRBV19; abundance: -; d_gene: -; CDR3aa: CASSMRDQPQHF; CDR3nt: TGTGCCAGTAGTATGAGGGATCAGCCCCAGCATTTT
j_gene: TRBJ1-2; v_gene: TRBV6-1; abundance: few; d_gene: TRBD1; CDR3aa: CASTRTGGYYGYTF; CDR3nt: TGTGCCAGCACACGGACAGGGGGCTACTATGGCTACACCTTC
j_gene: TRBJ2-1; v_gene: TRBV27; abundance: -; d_gene: -; CDR3aa: CASSLERTYNEQFF; CDR3nt: TGTGCCAGCAGTTTAGAGCGTACCTACAATGAGCAGTTCTTC
j_gene: TRBJ2-1; v_gene: TRBV11-2; abundance: -; d_gene: -; CDR3aa: CASSSLRGSYNEQFF; CDR3nt: TGTGCCAGCAGCTCACTCCGGGGGAGCTACAATGAGCAGTTCTTC
j_gene: TRBJ2-5; v_gene: TRBV7-3; abundance: once; d_gene: TRBD1; CDR3aa: CASNAGGGETQYF; CDR3nt: TGTGCCAGCAACGCAGGGGGCGGAGAGACCCAGTACTTC
j_gene: TRBJ2-7; v_gene: TRBV12-5; abundance: -; d_gene: TRBD1; CDR3aa: CASGLGTGVGYEQYF; CDR3nt: TGTGCTAGTGGTTTGGGGACAGGGGTCGGGTACGAGCAGTACTTC
j_gene: TRBJ1-2; v_gene: TRBV4-1; abundance: -; d_gene: TRBD1; CDR3aa: CASSQTTGSGWGYTF; CDR3nt: TGCGCCAGCAGCCAAACGACAGGGAGCGGGTGGGGCTACACCTTC
j_gene: TRBJ1-2; v_gene: TRBV9; abundance: -; d_gene: -; CDR3aa: CASSAAGGAFGYTF; CDR3nt: TGTGCCAGCAGCGCCGCGGGGGGCGCCTTTGGCTACACCTTC
j_gene: TRBJ2-5; v_gene: TRBV4-2; abundance: -; d_gene: TRBD2; CDR3aa: CASSQELAGETQYF; CDR3nt: TGTGCCAGCAGCCAAGAACTAGCGGGAGAGACCCAGTACTTC
j_gene: TRBJ1-2; v_gene: TRBV6-6; abundance: -; d_gene: -; CDR3aa: CASSHRGGGDPYGYTF; CDR3nt: TGTGCCAGCAGTCACCGCGGGGGGGGCGACCCCTATGGCTACACCTTC
j_gene: TRBJ2-7; v_gene: TRBV14; abundance: few; d_gene: -; CDR3aa: CASSIGRVQYF; CDR3nt: TGTGCCAGCAGTATAGGGCGGGTGCAGTACTTC
j_gene: TRBJ2-7; v_gene: TRBV29-1; abundance: -; d_gene: TRBD1; CDR3aa: CSGMGQDPYEQYF; CDR3nt: TGCAGCGGCATGGGACAGGACCCCTACGAGCAGTACTTC
j_gene: TRBJ2-3; v_gene: TRBV4-2; abundance: -; d_gene: -; CDR3aa: CASSQDGEFTDTQYF; CDR3nt: TGTGCCAGCAGCCAAGATGGAGAATTCACAGATACGCAGTATTTT
j_gene: TRBJ2-1; v_gene: TRBV7-8; abundance: -; d_gene: TRBD2; CDR3aa: CASSLVGRGRNSEQFF; CDR3nt: TGTGCCAGCAGCTTAGTGGGGCGGGGGAGAAACAGTGAGCAGTTCTTC
j_gene: TRBJ2-1; v_gene: TRBV2; abundance: -; d_gene: TRBD1; CDR3aa: CASSDAGTGGGGEQFF; CDR3nt: TGTGCCAGCAGTGATGCGGGGACAGGAGGAGGCGGTGAGCAGTTCTTC